What follows is one T cell receptor beta chain and its context. The antigen it recognizes is unknown. No quality values exist for individual bases; no much larger clone is one base distant. Using the deep immunoSEQ assay, TCR CDR3 regions were amplified from genomic DNA by multiplex PCR. For each cell subset, the extracted genomic DNA was distributed evenly across all wells of several immunoSEQ 96-well plates, and each plate served as one replicate. For sorted subsets, approximately 190 ng genomic DNA, equal to 30,000 to 35,000 T cell genomes, was loaded into each replicate PCR. Purified libraries were measured with a Qubit 3.0 fluorometer, size-checked on a Bioanalyzer 2100, and measured again with the KAPA Library Quantification kit. A separate single-read 150-cycle Illumina NextSeq 550 flow cell was used to sequence each immunoSEQ 96-well plate. From the authors' description of their analysis: The immunoSEQ output contained only junctional sequences without quality scores, so filtering could not match that applied to full-length reads. Sequences were annotated with PyIR, a Python wrapper for IgBLAST v1.9, and V/J genes and CDR3 were assigned using IMGT germline references. Any read was removed if the V/J assignment was weak (E-value above 1e-6), the CDR3 was missing, or the read contained stop codons, out-of-frame junctions, or ambiguous translated residues. V3J clonotypes were defined by identical inferred V gene, J gene, and CDR3 amino acid sequence. Percentage overlap between repertoires was calculated by dividing the number of shared unique clonotypes by the size of the smaller repertoire. RTK rarefaction, the Chao1 estimator, and Recon v2.1 estimates of unobserved clonotypes were used to assess repertoire richness. Generation probabilities for all TCRbeta clonotypes obtained by the gDNA method from several donors were computed using OLGA. This immuneACCESS table, as held by TCRdb, lists in-frame sequences with V and J called but not all clones. Of the missing ones, under half trace to an unresolved V gene in checked studies; the others have no known cause. Clone size and the V and J calls come from that table; the DNA yielded D and trimming. The sample records around 2.1 million clones, roughly 91% of which are singletons. Under 2% of the sample lies in the top ten.

This entry comes from a study of shared clonotypes between healthy human individuals (TCRdb year 2020). About the full investigation: A few men and two women, aged 18 to 49 years, made up the cohort. For each donor, three plates each were used for CD4 naive and CD4 memory, two plates were used for CD8 naive, and one plate was used for CD8 memory. Blood TCR repertoires of a handful of healthy adults were deeply sequenced to estimate repertoire size and the extent of clonotype sharing between individuals. Libraries were prepared and TCR repertoires were sequenced by different laboratories using diverse techniques, in order to increase sequencing depth and limit assay-specific biases. Leukapheresis yielded between about 0.8 and 8.9 billion PBMCs per donor. Study-wide findings and limitations: Rarefaction of sorted-subset datasets indicated incomplete sequencing despite the large sequencing depth. Compared with non-shared clonotypes, clonotypes shared by all four sorted-subset donors had higher generation probabilities. Only blood was sampled, and tissue TCR repertoires likely differ from those in blood. Pairwise subsampling indicated that sequencing depth was expected to affect the degree of clonotype sharing among donors. When several donors were compared, the shared fraction of clonotypes was around 5% for naive CD4, more than 3% for naive CD8, roughly 2.3% for memory CD4, and less than 0.45% for memory CD8. Larger estimated clonotype richness was generally found for naive subsets than for memory subsets. Because the study included only a small number of donors, the genetic and exposure-history diversity represented was limited.

CD8 naive samples consisted of CD45RO-negative cells that were positively selected for CCR7, yielding a CD45RA+CCR7+ population without TemRA cells. Healthy HIV-negative adults with no recently reported acute infections or vaccinations were included as donors. Every donor was a Caucasian adult living in Nashville, Tennessee, USA. Blood was collected by leukapheresis, and PBMCs were isolated by Ficoll-Histopaque density gradient centrifugation and then cryopreserved in liquid nitrogen vapor phase. Analytical flow cytometry was used to check the purity and quantity of every magnetically sorted T cell population. Genomic DNA was isolated from each sorted fraction and quantified by UV absorbance on a Nanodrop 2000c. V is trimmed back by 8 bases and J by 3 bases, and the junction contains 2 bases that no gene match accounts for. CDR1 and CDR2 (SGHTA, FQGNSA) derive from the germline V gene. The CDR3 spans 12 residues, from the cysteine through the phenylalanine. Only the CDR3 DNA stays, 36 bases, in frame from base 1.

Sequencing was done on a sample of naive CD8+ T cells from PBMCs. This specimen's cell subset or site label, interpreted: CD45RA+CCR7+. This clonotype originated in a young man in good health. Some clones in this sample may be carry-over from other donors' samples. The rearranged segments are TRBV7-2 and TRBJ2-7, with 9 junctional bases fitting TRBD1. CDR3 reads: CASWDRDYEQYF. The sequenced DNA: TGTGCCAGCTGGGACAGGGACTACGAGCAGTACTTC.